One sample yielded the 30 T cell receptor beta chains listed below, sequenced in a study of regulatory T cells in long-lasting Graves disease. Time point of the sample: newly diagnosed GD, antithyroid drugs for less than 3 months. Following extraction of RNA from PBMCs, that RNA was used to make the TCR library. The TCR beta library used iRepertoire HTBI primers with Arm-PCR amplification of CDR3. TCRdb re-called the multiplex PCR reads with MiXCR, one entry per CDR3 protein. The sample has 560,000 or so distinct CDR3 sequences, roughly 16% seen once. This sample was also put to use in a study of T cells in Graves' hyperthyroidism and ophthalmopathy.

The input for sequencing was peripheral blood mononuclear cells (PBMCs), taken at new diagnosis, from a patient treated with antithyroid drugs. All receptors derive from a man aged 18-30 years with Graves disease.

This clonotype was found once. The chain recombines TRBV12-3 or TRBV12-4 with TRBJ1-6; unclear D gene. This CDR3 is built from 15 residues. The germline V and J ends were trimmed by 3 bases and 3 bases, with 9 bases remaining between them. CDR3 residues: CASSFLELYNSPLHF. CDR3 nucleotide sequence: TGTGCCAGCAGTTTCTTGGAGCTCTATAATTCACCCCTCCACTTT.

The J gene is TRBJ2-2, the V gene TRBV10-2; no reliable D call. Trimming removed 8 bases from V and 3 bases from J, with 16 bases in between. Germline lookup yields CDR1 WSHSY and CDR2 SAAADI. The CDR3 has 15 residues. Here the CDR3 DNA reads TGCGCCAGCCGCCCGGGCGAAGACTACACCGGGGAGCTGTTTTTT. Translation: CASRPGEDYTGELFF.

This clonotype was seen only a few times. The chain recombines TRBV28 with TRBJ2-2; 9 bases line up with TRBD1. With V trimmed by 5 bases and J by 4 bases, 8 bases remained unmatched. Looked up from germline, CDR1 is MDHEN and CDR2 is SYDVKM. The CDR3 runs to 16 residues. CDR3 in amino acids: CASSHGDRVVTGELFF. In nucleotides, the CDR3 is TGTGCCAGCAGTCACGGGGACAGGGTGGTCACCGGGGAGCTGTTTTTT.

This clonotype was found many times. The rearrangement uses TRBV3-1 and TRBJ2-7, with 8 bases matching TRBD2. The CDR3 sequence is 14 residues long. Germline lookup yields CDR1 LGHDT and CDR2 YNNKEL (reference sequence). V lost 6 bases, J lost 2 bases, and 6 bases stayed unmatched. The CDR3 DNA follows: TGTGCCAGCAGACCCGGGACTAGGCCCTACGAGCAGTACTTC. The encoded protein is CASRPGTRPYEQYF.

The CDR3 protein is CASSQDGGYTF. CDR3 sequence (DNA): TGCGCCAGCAGCCAAGACGGAGGCTACACCTTC. The chain is built from TRBV4-1 and TRBJ1-2; D call uncertain. The V gene lost 0 bases and the J gene lost 8 bases, with 4 bases spanning the gap. This CDR3 spans 11 amino acids. Germline CDR1 and CDR2: MGHRA and YSYEKL.

The rearrangement uses TRBV24-1 and TRBJ2-2; either TRBD1 or TRBD2 may fit D (5 bases each). Germline CDR1 is KGHDR and CDR2 is SFDVKD. The V end lost 2 bases, the J end lost 1 base, and 10 bases lay between the germline ends. CDR3 size: 16 residues. The CDR3 DNA sequence: TGTGCCACCAGTGATTCGGGACGGATGAACACCGGGGAGCTGTTTTTT. Translating it yields CATSDSGRMNTGELFF.

The V and J genes are TRBV20-1 and TRBJ1-2; D remains ambiguous. CDR3 length: 16 residues. Germline assignment: CDR1 DFQATT and CDR2 SNEGSKA (reference sequence). V dropped 1 base and J dropped 6 bases, with 21 bases sitting between them. CDR3 in amino acids: CSARGFSGPLLDGYTF. CDR3 coding DNA: TGCAGTGCTAGAGGATTCTCGGGCCCACTTCTCGATGGCTACACCTTC.

This clonotype was seen more than once but under ten times. The chain joins TRBV6-2 or TRBV6-3 to TRBJ2-2; no clear D gene. Trimming left V 5 bases short and J 4 bases short, with 11 bases between. This CDR3 comprises 14 residues. Germline V CDR1 and CDR2: MNHEY, SVGEGT. The CDR3 DNA follows: TGTGCCAGCAGTGAGTTGAAGGGCACCGGGGAGCTGTTTTTT. This codes for CASSELKGTGELFF.

Regarding this clonotype: This may stem from a read error, because a much larger clone lies one nucleotide away. The V call is TRBV6-1, the J call TRBJ2-7; 9 nucleotides line up with TRBD1. This CDR3 has 14 amino acids. Per the germline V gene, CDR1 is MNHNS and CDR2 is SASEGT. The junction had 5 bases not matched to a gene; V was cut back by 5 bases and J by 3 bases. The CDR3 bases are TGTGCCAGCAGTTACGGGACAGGGATCTACGAGCAGTACTTC. Protein: CASSYGTGIYEQYF.

The chain combines TRBV20-1 with TRBJ2-5; 11 bases agree with TRBD2. Trimming removed 0 bases from V and 4 bases from J; junction bases left unmatched: 4. Germline lookup yields CDR1 DFQATT and CDR2 SNEGSKA (reference sequence). The CDR3 is 15 residues long. CDR3 DNA sequence: TGCAGTGCTAGAGACATAGCGGGAGGGCGAGAGACCCAGTACTTC. Protein: CSARDIAGGRETQYF.

There are a few counts of this clonotype. The genes are TRBV13 and TRBJ1-6, with D possibly matching TRBD1 (5 bases). The CDR3 is 14 amino acids. Trimming stripped 2 bases from V and 8 bases from J, with 10 bases between. CDR1 and CDR2 (germline): PRHDT, FYEKMQ (reference sequence). CDR3 protein: CASSLQGEDSPLHF. CDR3 nucleotides: TGTGCCAGCAGCTTACAGGGCGAGGATTCACCCCTCCACTTT. Full variable domain (remainder filled in from reference TRBV13 and TRBJ1-6): AAGVIQSPRHLIKEKRETATLKCYPIPRHDTVYWYQQGPGQDPQFLISFYEKMQSDKGSIPDRFSAQQFSDYHSELNMSSLELGDSALYFCASSLQGEDSPLHFGNGTRLTVT.

V gene TRBV28 combines with J gene TRBJ2-7, with D possibly TRBD2 on 5 matching bases. The V end lost 4 bases, the J end lost 5 bases, and 15 bases lay between the germline ends. The germline V gene encodes CDR1 MDHEN and CDR2 SYDVKM. This CDR3 has 14 residues. Here the CDR3 reads CASSYSDSPNEQYF. The CDR3 nucleotides read TGTGCCAGCAGTTATTCGGACTCCCCAAACGAGCAGTACTTC.

This clonotype was picked up a small number of times. This chain links TRBV20-1 with TRBJ2-1; tentative D call: TRBD2 (6 bases). The CDR3 length is 16 residues. Germline CDR1 is DFQATT and CDR2 is SNEGSKA (reference sequence). V dropped 1 base and J dropped 9 bases, with 22 bases sitting between them. CDR3 in amino acids: CSARGRQDYIYGEQFF. CDR3 bases: TGCAGTGCTAGAGGTCGCCAGGACTACATCTACGGTGAGCAGTTCTTC.

This clonotype was recorded a few times. The chain employs TRBV11-2 and TRBJ1-2; weak D call: TRBD1 (6 bases). Deletions cut 5 bases from V and 4 bases from J, with 17 bases between. The CDR3 runs 15 residues. Germline V gene sequence: CDR1 SGHAT, CDR2 FQNNGV. The CDR3 loop reads CASSPLRGRSYGYTF. For the CDR3, the DNA is TGTGCCAGCAGCCCTCTTCGGGGGCGATCCTATGGCTACACCTTC.

This clonotype showed up many times. J is TRBJ1-1 and V is TRBV27; D perhaps matches TRBD1 (5 bases). The germline V gene encodes CDR1 MNHEY and CDR2 SMNVEV (reference sequence). Deletions cut 1 base from V and 1 base from J, with 13 bases between. This CDR3 comprises 16 residues. CDR3: CASSLWGGGQNTEAFF. The CDR3 DNA reads as TGTGCCAGCAGTTTATGGGGGGGAGGGCAGAACACTGAAGCTTTCTTT.

This clonotype was detected many times. The chain is built from TRBV20-1 and TRBJ2-1; TRBD2 matches at 10 bases. The CDR3 consists of 18 residues. The germline gives CDR1 DFQATT, CDR2 SNEGSKA (reference sequence). Trimming removed 0 bases from V and 3 bases from J; junction bases left unmatched: 11. The CDR3 protein is CSARDWLAGDPLYNEQFF. CDR3 coding DNA: TGCAGTGCTAGAGATTGGCTAGCGGGAGATCCTCTCTACAATGAGCAGTTCTTC.

This clonotype was detected many times. The chain employs TRBV27 and TRBJ2-1; D may be TRBD2 (6 bases). Per germline, CDR1 MNHEY and CDR2 SMNVEV (reference sequence). The CDR3 consists of 15 residues. The V and J ends lost 4 bases and 2 bases respectively, with 12 bases between them. Written as DNA, the CDR3 is TGTGCCAGCAGTTACGGGACTTTCGCCTACAATGAGCAGTTCTTC. Its protein product is CASSYGTFAYNEQFF.

This chain links TRBV5-8 with TRBJ1-4, with D possibly being TRBD1 (5 bases). The CDR3 runs 15 residues. Trimming stripped 4 bases from V and 0 bases from J, with 10 bases between. Germline V gives CDR1 SGHTS, CDR2 YDEGEE. CDR3: CASSQGDATNEKLFF. CDR3 bases: TGTGCCAGCAGCCAGGGTGATGCAACTAATGAAAAACTGTTTTTT.

This clonotype was detected only a few times. The chain recombines TRBV20-1 with TRBJ2-5, with 8 bases identical to TRBD1. V dropped 5 bases and J dropped 2; count of bases not matched to a gene: 13. The germline CDR1 and CDR2 sequences are DFQATT and SNEGSKA (reference sequence). The CDR3 covers 16 residues. CDR3: CSAPRRGQGGQETQYF. The CDR3 coding sequence is TGCAGTGCTCCCCGCAGGGGGCAAGGAGGTCAAGAGACCCAGTACTTC.

This clonotype was detected many times. The CDR3 DNA reads as TGTGCCAGCAGCTTAGGGAAAGGCTACGAGCAGTACTTC. The encoded protein is CASSLGKGYEQYF. This sequence joins TRBV11-1 and TRBJ2-7; D is undetermined. The V gene's germline CDR1 is SGHAT and CDR2 FQDESV (reference sequence). This CDR3 is 13 amino acids long. V lost 1 base to trimming and J lost 3 bases, with 7 bases between them.

V gene TRBV18 combines with J gene TRBJ2-1; possibly TRBD2 for D (5 bases). Germline CDR1 is KGHSH and CDR2 is LQKENI. Trimming removed 1 base at V and 5 bases at J, with 9 bases between. This CDR3 comprises 14 residues. Here the CDR3 reads CASSPLLAHNEQFF. The CDR3 DNA follows: TGTGCCAGCTCACCACTGCTAGCTCACAATGAGCAGTTCTTC.

The chain recombines TRBV12-5 with TRBJ2-6; possibly TRBD1 or TRBD2 for D (6 bases each). CDR1 LGHNT and CDR2 FRNRAP come from the germline V gene. CDR3 length equals 16 residues. The germline V and J ends were trimmed by 3 bases and 3 bases, with 12 bases remaining between them. CDR3 bases: TGTGCTAGTGGTTTAGAAGGAGGGGGTGGGGCCAACGTCCTGACTTTC. Translating gives CASGLEGGGGANVLTF.

This clonotype was detected many times. This chain uses TRBV18 with TRBJ2-5, with D unresolved. This CDR3 is 12 amino acids long. Germline assignment: CDR1 KGHSH and CDR2 LQKENI. V gave up 2 bases and J gave up 5 bases, with 6 bases separating them. The CDR3 region is CASSPIGETQYF. The CDR3 nucleotides are TGTGCCAGCTCACCAATCGGGGAGACCCAGTACTTC.

This clonotype has a count of ten or more. V and J are TRBV28 and TRBJ2-2; TRBD1 matches 9 bases. This CDR3 comprises 15 residues. The trim removed 4 bases at V and 2 bases at J, leaving 2 bases unmatched. CDR1 is MDHEN and CDR2 is SYDVKM in the germline V gene. As DNA, the CDR3 is TGTGCCAGCAGTTGGGACAGGGTTAACACCGGGGAGCTGTTTTTT. Protein sequence: CASSWDRVNTGELFF.

This chain connects TRBV15 to TRBJ1-1; 8 bases agree with TRBD1. Per the germline V gene, CDR1 is LNHNV and CDR2 is YYDKDF (reference sequence). V lost 4 bases and J lost 8; bases outside the gene matches: 6. The CDR3 runs to 13 residues. The CDR3 DNA follows: TGTGCCACCAGCAAGTCAGGGGGCGGAGAAGCTTTCTTT. Its translation: CATSKSGGGEAFF.

The chain joins TRBV13 to TRBJ2-7; no definite D call. V dropped 5 bases and J dropped 6 bases, with 20 bases sitting between them. Germline loops: CDR1 PRHDT, CDR2 FYEKMQ (reference sequence). The CDR3 contains 15 residues. CDR3 nucleotides: TGTGCCAGCAGCAAAAAGGGCCGGACGGGTGGCGAGCAGTACTTC. Its translation is CASSKKGRTGGEQYF.

The V and J genes are TRBV20-1 and TRBJ2-3, with 13 bases fitting TRBD2. CDR1 and CDR2 (germline): DFQATT, SNEGSKA (reference sequence). CDR3 length: 19 amino acids. Losses at the gene ends were 0 bases for V and 4 bases for J; bases not matched to a gene: 13. CDR3 amino acids: CSARDLELAGGPVSDTQYF. Here the CDR3 DNA reads TGCAGTGCTAGAGATCTCGAACTAGCGGGAGGGCCGGTATCAGATACGCAGTATTTT.

The chain uses TRBV2 and TRBJ2-3; the match to TRBD2 covers 12 bases. The CDR3 is 15 amino acids. Trimming took 4 bases from V and 4 from J; bases not matched to a gene: 3. Germline loops: CDR1 SNHLY, CDR2 FYNNEI. DNA of the CDR3: TGTGCCAGCAGTGGAAGGACTAGCGGGGCAGATACGCAGTATTTT. Amino acids: CASSGRTSGADTQYF.

The chain recombines TRBV20-1 with TRBJ2-3, with 10 bases that match TRBD2. The CDR3 loop spans 17 amino acids. Per germline, CDR1 DFQATT and CDR2 SNEGSKA (reference sequence). The ends lost 1 base at V and 1 base at J; junction bases unmatched: 8. CDR3 region: CSARGGGGTSGTDTQYF. CDR3 nucleotide sequence: TGCAGTGCTAGAGGAGGGGGGGGGACTAGCGGCACAGATACGCAGTATTTT.

This clonotype was recorded many times. The chain uses TRBV19 and TRBJ2-7; 8 bases line up with TRBD2. The germline V gene has CDR1 LNHDA and CDR2 SQIVND (reference sequence). This CDR3 has 15 residues. Trimming took 6 bases from V and 0 from J; bases not matched to a gene: 7. Here the CDR3 reads CASRTSGRPSYEQYF. DNA of the CDR3: TGTGCCAGTAGAACTAGCGGAAGACCCTCCTACGAGCAGTACTTC.